A single sample is the source of the 12 T cell receptor beta chains below, sequenced in a study of cytomegalovirus exposure and HLA in healthy donors (dated by TCRdb to about 2017). Library creation used the immunoSEQ multiplex PCR assay. A mixture of 60 forward primers for TCR Vbeta segments and 13 reverse primers for TCR Jbeta segments was used in the multiplex PCR. Here the immuneACCESS table is served through TCRdb, limited to in-frame sequences with V and J called. Missing clones are a known gap in these copies; in checked studies unresolved V genes cover under half, and the rest lacks a known reason. The sample records 150,000 to 200,000 clones, approximately 82% of which are singletons. About 7.7% of the sample lies in the top ten. The sequenced sample was PBMCs. Receptors were obtained from a woman in her thirties or forties in good health and CMV-seropositive.

The chain recombines TRBV7-8 with TRBJ2-1; 8 nucleotides agree with TRBD2. V trimming: 8 bases; J trimming: 4 bases; junction bases outside the gene matches: 10. The germline CDR1 and CDR2 sequences are SGHVS and FQNEAQ. There are 15 residues in the CDR3. This chain's CDR3 is CASVPLAGEYNEQFF. The CDR3 DNA sequence: TGTGCCAGCGTCCCTCTAGCGGGTGAATACAATGAGCAGTTCTTC.

This chain's CDR3 is CASSIGTVSNSPLHF. The CDR3 nucleotides are TGTGCCAGCAGTATAGGGACAGTCTCTAATTCACCCCTCCACTTT. The chain employs TRBV6-6 and TRBJ1-6; 7 nucleotides match TRBD1. Germline V lookup: CDR1 MNHNY, CDR2 SVGAGI (reference sequence). This CDR3 comprises 15 residues. Losses at the gene ends were 5 bases for V and 6 bases for J; bases not matched to a gene: 7.

The chain couples TRBV6-6 to TRBJ2-1, with TRBD2 matching 7 bases. V trimming: 3 bases; J trimming: 9 bases; junction bases outside the gene matches: 8. This CDR3 has 14 amino acids. The germline gives CDR1 MNHNY, CDR2 SVGAGI (reference sequence). The CDR3 sequence: CASSYGGGQVEQFF. CDR3 bases: TGTGCCAGCAGTTATGGGGGAGGGCAGGTTGAGCAGTTCTTC.

This chain joins TRBV10-3 and TRBJ1-6; TRBD1 agrees at 8 bases. The CDR3 runs to 15 residues. Germline CDR1 ENHRY, CDR2 SYGVKD. J gave up 7 bases and V 6 bases, and 8 bases lay outside the gene matches. The CDR3 loop is CAISQNRDRNSPLHF. The DNA for the CDR3 is TGTGCCATCAGCCAAAACCGGGACAGGAATTCACCCCTCCACTTT.

The V gene is TRBV15, the J gene TRBJ2-5; D call uncertain. V lost 0 bases to trimming and J lost 11 bases, with 16 bases between them. CDR3 length: 14 amino acids. Germline CDR1 reads LNHNV; CDR2 reads YYDKDF (reference sequence). Here the CDR3 reads CATSRERWQVEQYF. The CDR3 DNA follows: TGTGCCACCAGCAGAGAAAGGTGGCAGGTTGAGCAGTACTTC.

A single count supports this clone. The chain carries TRBV18 and TRBJ1-1; tentative D call: TRBD1 (5 bases). The V and J ends lost 3 bases and 4 bases respectively, with 12 bases between them. The germline gives CDR1 KGHSH, CDR2 LQKENI. The length of the CDR3 is 14 residues. The CDR3 sequence: CASSPKGSGTEAFF. CDR3 DNA sequence: TGTGCCAGCTCACCTAAGGGGTCGGGCACTGAAGCTTTCTTT.

V and J are TRBV10-1 and TRBJ2-5; TRBD1 matches 10 bases. The J call may not be correct, given that the DNA end is closer to TRBJ2-7. CDR1 and CDR2 from the germline V gene are WNHNN and SYGVQD (reference sequence). The CDR3 spans 16 residues. CDR3 sequence reads: CASSDAGDRGLYEQYF. The CDR3 nucleotides read TGCGCCAGCAGTGATGCAGGGGACAGGGGACTCTACGAGCAGTACTTC.

CDR3 protein: CASTSSPSVNYGYTF. As DNA, the CDR3 is TGTGCCAGTACCTCATCCCCGTCGGTTAACTATGGCTACACCTTC. The V gene is TRBV19, the J gene TRBJ1-2; D is ambiguous. The V end was cut by 7 bases, the J end by 1 base, with 16 bases between. This CDR3 spans 15 amino acids. Germline V CDR1 and CDR2: LNHDA, SQIVND (reference sequence).

This clone was seen once. The chain carries TRBV18 and TRBJ1-2, with a tentative D call TRBD1 (5 bases). CDR3 size: 12 residues. Germline CDR1 KGHSH, CDR2 LQKENI. V gave up 4 bases and J gave up 7 bases, with 10 bases separating them. Here the CDR3 DNA reads TGTGCCAGCTCACGGGACTCCTCTGGCTACACCTTC. It is translated as CASSRDSSGYTF.

This clone is a singleton in its sample. The V and J genes are TRBV27 and TRBJ2-1; 7 nucleotides match TRBD1. This CDR3 has 14 residues. The V gene end was trimmed by 6 bases and the J gene end by 8 bases; junction bases not matched to a gene: 10. CDR1 is MNHEY and CDR2 is SMNVEV in the germline V gene (reference sequence). In DNA, the CDR3 is TGTGCCAGCAGCCGTGACAGGGTTGGTGATGAGCAGTTCTTC. Translating gives CASSRDRVGDEQFF.

This clone was detected only a few times. This chain links TRBV5-1 with TRBJ2-1; TRBD2 matches at 10 bases. This CDR3 comprises 15 residues. Germline V gives CDR1 SGHRS, CDR2 YFSETQ. V was pared by 4 bases and J by 4 bases, with 5 bases of the junction left unmatched. CDR3 amino acids: CASSITSGTYNEQFF. CDR3 sequence (DNA): TGCGCCAGCAGCATTACTAGCGGGACATACAATGAGCAGTTCTTC.

CDR3 DNA: TGTGCCAGCAGCGTTGACCTTAGCGGGCGATGGGTGTTCTTC. Its translation is CASSVDLSGRWVFF. The chain combines TRBV9 with TRBJ2-1; 7 bases agree with TRBD2. The V gene end was trimmed by 2 bases and the J gene end by 15 bases; junction bases not matched to a gene: 14. The V gene's germline CDR1 is SGDLS and CDR2 YYNGEE. This CDR3 region has 14 residues.